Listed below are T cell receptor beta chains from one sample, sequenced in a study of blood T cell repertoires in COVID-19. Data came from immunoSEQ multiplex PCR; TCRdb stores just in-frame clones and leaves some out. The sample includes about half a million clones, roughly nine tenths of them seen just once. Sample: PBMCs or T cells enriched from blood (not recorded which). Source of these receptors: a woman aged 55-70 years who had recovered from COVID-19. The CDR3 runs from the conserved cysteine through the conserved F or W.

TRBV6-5	CASSYGGAGEKLFF
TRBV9	CASSSGQGPNYGYTF
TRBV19	CASSGGLGTGELFF
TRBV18	CASSPRMGQGLSYEQYF
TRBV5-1	CASSLVVVGESTDTQYF
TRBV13	CASSDRGGGIAKNIQYF
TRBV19	CASTGAGANVLTF
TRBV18	CASHAQGGSYNEQFF
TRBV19	CATPDPRQAGKNIQYF
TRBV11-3	CASSKGSRGNTEAFF
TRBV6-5	CASSYSRALNGYTF
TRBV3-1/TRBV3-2	CASSLSFPGAGANVLTF
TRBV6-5	CASSIGQYSNQPQHF
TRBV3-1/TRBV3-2	CASSQDFASGQETQYF
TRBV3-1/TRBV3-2	CASSRGLAGALAKNIQYF
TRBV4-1	CASSQNTQPGVDTQYF
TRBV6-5	CASSYNIGTIYEQYF
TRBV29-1	CSVGVMIEGYTF
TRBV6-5	CASSTAPTEAFF
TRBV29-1	CSVVGQATEAFF
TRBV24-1	CATSPKTSGGSSGANVLTF
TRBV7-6	CASSLRGANYGYTF
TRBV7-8	CASSQLDRAFNQPQHF
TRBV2	CASSVQGGTEAFF
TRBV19	CASSAVSGANVLTF
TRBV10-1	CASSESGQGGMKTQYF
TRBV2	CASSGPGLLKLFF
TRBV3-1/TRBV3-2	CASSQERRGTDTQYF
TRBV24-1	CATTPQGNNEQFF
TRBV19	CASSLQGASGNQPQHF
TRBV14	CASSHRPGGTDTQYF
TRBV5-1	CASSLAGNSNQPQHF
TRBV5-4	CASSLEQQALGYGYTF
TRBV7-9	CASSFKTTGTGNTEAFF
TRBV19	CASSISPGQDFSPQHF
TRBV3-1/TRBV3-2	CASSVTGWDGYTF
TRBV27	CATYRGTGGTHSPLHF
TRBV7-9	CASSPQRTGGIGTEAFF
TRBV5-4	CASSSQSDTGELFF
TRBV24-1	CATSKPAGGDNEQFF
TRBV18	CASSPGQGNEKLFF
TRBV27	CASTPRGGWETQYF
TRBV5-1	CASSTTGAASYEQYF
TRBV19	CASSIPGTGGRDGYTF
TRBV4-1	CASSSKVSPGDTQYF
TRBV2	CASSEVAETNEQFF
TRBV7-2	CASSHGNEGNTIYF
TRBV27	CASSLRGGAPNEQFF
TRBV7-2	CASSPSLQGGNTIYF
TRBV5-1	CASSDISNTGELFF
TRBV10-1	CASSAQANTEAFF
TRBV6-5	CATRTGGSGEQFF
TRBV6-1	CASSEGGGDGYTF
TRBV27	CASSTRPPTRSPLHF
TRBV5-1	CASSQDRGGYTF
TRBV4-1	CASSQVDFLAASYEQYF
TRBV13	CASSFGGADTQYF
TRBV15	CATTGQAPSYQETQYF
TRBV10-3	CAISPRQSSTDTQYF